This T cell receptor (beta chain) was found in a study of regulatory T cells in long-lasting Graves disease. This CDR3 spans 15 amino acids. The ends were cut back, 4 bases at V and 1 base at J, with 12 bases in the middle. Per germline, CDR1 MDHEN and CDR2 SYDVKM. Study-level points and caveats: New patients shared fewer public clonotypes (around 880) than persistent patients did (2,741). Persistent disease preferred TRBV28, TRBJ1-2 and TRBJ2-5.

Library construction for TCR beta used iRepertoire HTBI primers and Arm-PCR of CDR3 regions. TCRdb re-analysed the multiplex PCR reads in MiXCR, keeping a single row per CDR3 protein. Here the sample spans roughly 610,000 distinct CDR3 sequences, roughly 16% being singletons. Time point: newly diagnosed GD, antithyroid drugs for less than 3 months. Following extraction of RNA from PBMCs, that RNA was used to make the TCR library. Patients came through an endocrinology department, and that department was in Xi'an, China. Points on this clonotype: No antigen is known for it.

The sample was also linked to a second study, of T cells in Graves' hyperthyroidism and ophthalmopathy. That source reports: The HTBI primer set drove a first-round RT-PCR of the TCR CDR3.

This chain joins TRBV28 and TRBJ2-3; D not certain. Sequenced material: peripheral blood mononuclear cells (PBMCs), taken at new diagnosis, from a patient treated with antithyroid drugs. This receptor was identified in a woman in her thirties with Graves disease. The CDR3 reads CASSYYQAGTDTQYF. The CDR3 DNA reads TGTGCCAGCAGTTACTACCAAGCAGGCACAGATACGCAGTATTTT.